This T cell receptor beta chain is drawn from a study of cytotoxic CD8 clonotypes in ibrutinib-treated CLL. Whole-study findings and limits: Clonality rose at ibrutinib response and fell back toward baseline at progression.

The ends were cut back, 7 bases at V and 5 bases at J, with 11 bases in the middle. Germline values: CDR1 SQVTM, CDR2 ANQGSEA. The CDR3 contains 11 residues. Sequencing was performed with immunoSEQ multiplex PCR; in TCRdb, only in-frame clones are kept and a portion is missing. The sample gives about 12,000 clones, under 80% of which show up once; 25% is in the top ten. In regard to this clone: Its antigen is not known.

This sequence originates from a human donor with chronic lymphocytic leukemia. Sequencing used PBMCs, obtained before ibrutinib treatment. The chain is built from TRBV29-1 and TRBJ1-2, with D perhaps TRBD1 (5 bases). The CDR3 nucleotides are TGCAGCGCCGGAGGGGAGTATGGCTACACCTTC. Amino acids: CSAGGEYGYTF.